Below, 9 T cell receptor beta chains from the same sample are listed, as sequenced in a study of T cells of healthy individuals. TCRdb passed the 5' RACE reads through MiXCR, listing each CDR3 protein once. The sample shows around 83,000 distinct CDR3 sequences, about 5% of them seen only once. These receptors all stem from a female donor in good health.

This rearrangement joins TRBV5-1 to TRBJ1-1; 9 positions agree with TRBD1. V shed 4 bases, J shed 4 bases, and the junction held 8 bases outside the gene matches. The CDR3 covers 15 residues. The germline CDR1 and CDR2 sequences are SGHRS and YFSETQ. CDR3 in DNA: TGCGCCAGCAGCCAGGGACAGGGAGGAACCACTGAAGCTTTCTTT. Amino acid sequence: CASSQGQGGTTEAFF.

This clonotype was found many times. V is TRBV20-1 and J is TRBJ1-5; 9 bases match TRBD1. The CDR3 contains 14 residues. V shed 6 bases and J 4 bases; nucleotides not matched to a gene: 7. The germline CDR1 and CDR2 sequences are DFQATT and SNEGSKA (reference sequence). The CDR3 is CSARRTGENQPQHF. The CDR3 DNA sequence: TGCAGTGCGCGGAGGACAGGGGAAAATCAGCCCCAGCATTTT.

This clonotype occurred many times. The V and J genes are TRBV27 and TRBJ1-1; D is perhaps TRBD1 (5 bases). This CDR3 spans 13 amino acids. Germline CDR1 reads MNHEY; CDR2 reads SMNVEV (reference sequence). Between the trimmed V and J ends, which lost 6 bases and 4 bases, there was a span of 12 bases. As DNA, the CDR3 is TGTGCCAGCAGCCTCCAGGGCCCCACTGAAGCTTTCTTT. The encoded protein is CASSLQGPTEAFF.

This clonotype was seen more than once but under ten times. The chain combines TRBV29-1 with TRBJ1-1; 10 positions agree with TRBD1. The CDR3 sequence is 13 residues long. CDR1 is SQVTM, CDR2 ANQGSEA, per germline. V trimming: 4 bases; J trimming: 11 bases; junction bases outside the gene matches: 10. The CDR3 DNA follows: TGCAGCGTTGCCCCGGACAGGGGGGAAGGGGCTTTCTTT. Translated, it gives CSVAPDRGEGAFF.

This clonotype was picked up many times. The V call is TRBV20-1, the J call TRBJ2-5; 11 bases fit TRBD2. J was trimmed by 4 bases and V by 2 bases; bases with no gene match: 3. The V gene's germline CDR1 is DFQATT and CDR2 SNEGSKA (reference sequence). The CDR3 loop spans 14 amino acids. CDR3 amino acids: CSARTSGRAETQYF. DNA of the CDR3: TGCAGTGCTAGAACTAGCGGGAGAGCAGAGACCCAGTACTTC.

In this sample, this clonotype turned up a few times. The CDR3 coding sequence is TGTGCCAGCAGTTTATCCAGAGGGATAGATACGCAGTATTTT. Its protein is CASSLSRGIDTQYF. This chain uses TRBV27 with TRBJ2-3; TRBD2 is a possible D gene (5 bases). V was cut by 0 bases and J by 5 bases, with 9 bases left in between. The CDR3 spans 14 residues. In germline, CDR1 is MNHEY, CDR2 SMNVEV (reference sequence).

This clonotype was seen a few times. The chain is built from TRBV7-2 and TRBJ2-1; maybe TRBD2 (5 bases). The germline CDR1 and CDR2 sequences are SGHTA and FQGNSA. V was pared by 5 bases and J by 7 bases, with 18 bases between. The CDR3 sequence is 15 residues long. The CDR3 sequence is CASSPRGPTGNEQFF. The CDR3 DNA sequence: TGTGCCAGCAGCCCACGTGGTCCCACGGGGAATGAGCAGTTCTTC. Looking up the rest from reference TRBV7-2 and TRBJ2-1 gives the full variable domain: GAGVSQSPSNKVTEKGKDVELRCDPISGHTALYWYRQSLGQGLEFLIYFQGNSAPDKSGLPSDRFSAERTGGSVSTLTIQRTQQEDSAVYLCASSPRGPTGNEQFFGPGTRLTVL.

This clonotype was counted at least ten times. The J gene is TRBJ1-5, the V gene TRBV12-3 or TRBV12-4; D not resolved. The CDR3 totals 18 residues. V shed 4 bases and J shed 0 bases, with 19 bases lying between them. In DNA, the CDR3 is TGTGCCAGCAGTTCAAAACAGTTTACACCTTATAGCAATCAGCCCCAGCATTTT. This sequence encodes CASSSKQFTPYSNQPQHF.

This clonotype has a count of ten or more. The CDR3 bases are TGCGCCAGCAGCCAAGTGTCCTCCGGAGTAGGGGGGCAGTTCTTC. Translated: CASSQVSSGVGGQFF. The chain recombines TRBV4-3 with TRBJ2-1; a possible D gene is TRBD1 (6 bases). The germline V gene encodes CDR1 LGHNA and CDR2 YSLEER. The CDR3 is made up of 15 amino acids. The V and J ends lost 1 base and 12 bases respectively, with 19 bases between them.